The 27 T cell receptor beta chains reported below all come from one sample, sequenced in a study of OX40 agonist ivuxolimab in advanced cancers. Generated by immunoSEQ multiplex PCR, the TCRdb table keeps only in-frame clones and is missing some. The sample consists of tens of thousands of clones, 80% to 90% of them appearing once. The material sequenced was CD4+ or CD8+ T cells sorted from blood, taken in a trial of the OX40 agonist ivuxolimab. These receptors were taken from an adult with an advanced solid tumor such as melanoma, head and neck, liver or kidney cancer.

The CDR3 region is CASSLDTSRSYEQYF. The CDR3 bases are TGTGCCAGCAGCTTAGATACCAGTAGATCCTACGAGCAGTACTTC. The rearrangement uses TRBV7-2 and TRBJ2-7; D not resolved. V was clipped by 1 base and J by 1 base, with 11 bases between them. CDR1 SGHTA and CDR2 FQGNSA come from the germline V gene. The CDR3 loop spans 15 amino acids.

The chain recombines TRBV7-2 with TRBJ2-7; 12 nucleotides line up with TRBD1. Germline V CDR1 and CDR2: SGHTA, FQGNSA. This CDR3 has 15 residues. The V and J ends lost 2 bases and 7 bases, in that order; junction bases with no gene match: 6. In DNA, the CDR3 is TGTGCCAGCAGCTTATGGGGACAGGGGGCGCGGGAGCAGTACTTC. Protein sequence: CASSLWGQGAREQYF.

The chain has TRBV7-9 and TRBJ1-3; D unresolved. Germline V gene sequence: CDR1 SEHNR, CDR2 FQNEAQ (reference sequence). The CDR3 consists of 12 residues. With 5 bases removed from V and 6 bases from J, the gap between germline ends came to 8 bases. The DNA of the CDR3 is TGTGCCAGCAGCCCGAGGGTAAACACCATATATTTT. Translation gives CASSPRVNTIYF.

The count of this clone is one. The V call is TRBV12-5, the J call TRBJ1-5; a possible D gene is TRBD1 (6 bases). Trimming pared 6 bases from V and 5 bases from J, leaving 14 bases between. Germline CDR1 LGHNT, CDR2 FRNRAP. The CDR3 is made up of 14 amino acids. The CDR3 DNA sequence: TGTGCTAGTGGACGCGGACAGCTTGATCAGCCCCAGCATTTT. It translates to CASGRGQLDQPQHF.

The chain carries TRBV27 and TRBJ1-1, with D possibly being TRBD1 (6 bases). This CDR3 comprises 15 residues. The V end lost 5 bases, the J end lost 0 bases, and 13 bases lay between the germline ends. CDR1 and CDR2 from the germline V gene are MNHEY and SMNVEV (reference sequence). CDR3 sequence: CASSPNRALNTEAFF. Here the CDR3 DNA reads TGTGCCAGCAGTCCCAACAGGGCCTTGAACACTGAAGCTTTCTTT.

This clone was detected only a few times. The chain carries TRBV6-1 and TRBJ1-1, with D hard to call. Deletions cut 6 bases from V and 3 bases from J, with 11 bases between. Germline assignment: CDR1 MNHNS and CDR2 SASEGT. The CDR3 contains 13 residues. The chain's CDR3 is CASSLIRDTEAFF. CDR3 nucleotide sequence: TGTGCCAGCAGCCTCATTCGGGACACTGAAGCTTTCTTT.

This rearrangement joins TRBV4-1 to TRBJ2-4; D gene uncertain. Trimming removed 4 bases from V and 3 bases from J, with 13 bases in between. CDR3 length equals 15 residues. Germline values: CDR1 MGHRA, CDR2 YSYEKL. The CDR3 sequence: CASSPGHGSKNIQYF. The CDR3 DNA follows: TGCGCCAGCAGCCCCGGGCACGGCAGCAAAAACATTCAGTACTTC.

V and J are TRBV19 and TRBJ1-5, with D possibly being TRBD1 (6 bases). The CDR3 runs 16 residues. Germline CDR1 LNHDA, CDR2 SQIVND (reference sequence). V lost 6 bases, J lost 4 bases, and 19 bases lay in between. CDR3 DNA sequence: TGTGCCAGTAGCGACCAGGGGCTGTTGGGGAATCAGCCCCAGCATTTT. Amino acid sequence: CASSDQGLLGNQPQHF.

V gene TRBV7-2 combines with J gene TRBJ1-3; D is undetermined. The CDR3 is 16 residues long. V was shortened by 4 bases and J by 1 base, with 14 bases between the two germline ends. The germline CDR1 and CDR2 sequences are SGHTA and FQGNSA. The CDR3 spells CASSSTLYLSGNTIYF. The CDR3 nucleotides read TGTGCCAGCAGCTCGACCCTCTACTTGTCTGGAAACACCATATATTTT. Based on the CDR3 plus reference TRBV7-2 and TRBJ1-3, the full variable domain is GAGVSQSPSNKVTEKGKDVELRCDPISGHTALYWYRQSLGQGLEFLIYFQGNSAPDKSGLPSDRFSAERTGGSVSTLTIQRTQQEDSAVYLCASSSTLYLSGNTIYFGEGSWLTVV.

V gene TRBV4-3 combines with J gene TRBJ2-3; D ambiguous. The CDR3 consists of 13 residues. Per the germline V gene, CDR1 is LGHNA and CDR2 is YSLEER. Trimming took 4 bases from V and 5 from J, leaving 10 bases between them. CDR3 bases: TGCGCCAGCAGCCCCCGGATGGGAGATACGCAGTATTTT. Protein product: CASSPRMGDTQYF.

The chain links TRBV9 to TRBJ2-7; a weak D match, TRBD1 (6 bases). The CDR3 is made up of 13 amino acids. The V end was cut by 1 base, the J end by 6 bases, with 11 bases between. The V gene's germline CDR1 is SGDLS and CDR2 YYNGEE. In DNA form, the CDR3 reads TGTGCCAGCAGCGTACAGGGGAAGAGCGAGCAGTACTTC. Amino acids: CASSVQGKSEQYF.

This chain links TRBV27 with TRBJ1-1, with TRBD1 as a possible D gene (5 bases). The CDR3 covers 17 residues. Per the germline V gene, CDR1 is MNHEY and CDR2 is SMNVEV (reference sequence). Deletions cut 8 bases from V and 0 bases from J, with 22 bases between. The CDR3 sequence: CASLETSGRRMNTEAFF. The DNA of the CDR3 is TGTGCCAGCCTAGAGACTTCAGGGAGGAGGATGAACACTGAAGCTTTCTTT.

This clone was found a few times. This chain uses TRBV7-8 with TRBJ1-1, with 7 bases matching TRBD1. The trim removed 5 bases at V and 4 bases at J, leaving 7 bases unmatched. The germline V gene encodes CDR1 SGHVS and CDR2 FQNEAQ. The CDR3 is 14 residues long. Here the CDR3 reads CASSLQGQGTEAFF. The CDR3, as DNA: TGTGCCAGCAGCCTACAGGGGCAGGGCACTGAAGCTTTCTTT.

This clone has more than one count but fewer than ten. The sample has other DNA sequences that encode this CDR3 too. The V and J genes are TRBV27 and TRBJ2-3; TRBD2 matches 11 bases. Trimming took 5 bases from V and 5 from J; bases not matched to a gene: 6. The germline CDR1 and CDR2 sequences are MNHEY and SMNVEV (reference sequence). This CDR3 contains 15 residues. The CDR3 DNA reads TGTGCCAGCAGTCCCGGACTAGCGGGTGTAGATACGCAGTATTTT. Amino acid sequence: CASSPGLAGVDTQYF.

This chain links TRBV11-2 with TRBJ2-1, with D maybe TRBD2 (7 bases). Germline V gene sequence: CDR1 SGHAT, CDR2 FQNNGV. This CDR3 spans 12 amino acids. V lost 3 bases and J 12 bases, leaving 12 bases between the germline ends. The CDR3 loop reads CASSFRGGRQFF. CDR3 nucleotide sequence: TGTGCCAGCAGCTTTAGGGGGGGCCGGCAGTTCTTC.

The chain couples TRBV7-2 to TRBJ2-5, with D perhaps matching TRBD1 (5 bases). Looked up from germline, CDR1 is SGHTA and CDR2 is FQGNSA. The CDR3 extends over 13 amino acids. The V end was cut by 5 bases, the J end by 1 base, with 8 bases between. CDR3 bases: TGTGCCAGCAGCGCAGGGTTCCAAGAGACCCAGTACTTC. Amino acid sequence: CASSAGFQETQYF.

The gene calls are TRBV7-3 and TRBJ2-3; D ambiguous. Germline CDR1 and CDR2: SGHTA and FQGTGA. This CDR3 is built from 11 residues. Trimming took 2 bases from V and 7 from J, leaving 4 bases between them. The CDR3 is CASSLGNTQYF. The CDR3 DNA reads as TGTGCCAGCAGCTTAGGGAATACGCAGTATTTT.

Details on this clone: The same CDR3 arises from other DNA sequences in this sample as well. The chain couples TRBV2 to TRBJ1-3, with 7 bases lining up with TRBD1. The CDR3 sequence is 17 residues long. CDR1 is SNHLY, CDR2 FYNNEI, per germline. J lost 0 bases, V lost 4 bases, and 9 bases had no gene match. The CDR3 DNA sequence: TGTGCCAGCAGTGGCCCGGGGACAGCACGCTCTGGAAACACCATATATTTT. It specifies CASSGPGTARSGNTIYF.

The CDR3 bases are TGTGCCAGCAGCCTAGGGGGGTCTAATGAAAAACTGTTTTTT. Protein: CASSLGGSNEKLFF. The genes are TRBV7-8 and TRBJ1-4; D may be TRBD1 (6 bases). Per germline, CDR1 SGHVS and CDR2 FQNEAQ. V dropped 5 bases and J dropped 3 bases, with 10 bases sitting between them. The CDR3 totals 14 residues.

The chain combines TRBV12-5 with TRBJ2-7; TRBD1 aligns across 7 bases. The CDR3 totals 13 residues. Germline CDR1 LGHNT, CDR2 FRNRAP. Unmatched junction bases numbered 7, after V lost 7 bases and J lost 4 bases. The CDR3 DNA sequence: TGTGCTAGTGCCCAGGGACAGCAATACGAGCAGTACTTC. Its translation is CASAQGQQYEQYF.

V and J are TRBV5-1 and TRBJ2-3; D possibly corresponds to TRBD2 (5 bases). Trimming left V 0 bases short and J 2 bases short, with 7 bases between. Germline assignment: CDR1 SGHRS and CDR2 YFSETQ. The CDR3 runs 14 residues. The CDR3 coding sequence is TGCGCCAGCAGCTTGGTGGGAGCCACAGATACGCAGTATTTT. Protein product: CASSLVGATDTQYF.

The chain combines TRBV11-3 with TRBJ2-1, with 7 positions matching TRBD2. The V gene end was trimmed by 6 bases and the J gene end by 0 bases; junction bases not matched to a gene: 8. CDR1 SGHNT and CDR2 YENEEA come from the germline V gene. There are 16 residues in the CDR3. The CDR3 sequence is CASSSFREGSYNEQFF. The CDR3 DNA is TGTGCCAGCAGTTCCTTCAGGGAGGGCTCCTACAATGAGCAGTTCTTC.

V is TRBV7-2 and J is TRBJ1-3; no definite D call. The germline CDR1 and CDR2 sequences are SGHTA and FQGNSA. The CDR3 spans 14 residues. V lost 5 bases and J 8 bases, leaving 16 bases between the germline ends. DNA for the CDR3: TGTGCCAGCAGCCTCCAAGGCGCTGGGGACACCATATATTTT. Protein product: CASSLQGAGDTIYF. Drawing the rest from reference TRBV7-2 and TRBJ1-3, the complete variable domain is GAGVSQSPSNKVTEKGKDVELRCDPISGHTALYWYRQSLGQGLEFLIYFQGNSAPDKSGLPSDRFSAERTGGSVSTLTIQRTQQEDSAVYLCASSLQGAGDTIYFGEGSWLTVV.

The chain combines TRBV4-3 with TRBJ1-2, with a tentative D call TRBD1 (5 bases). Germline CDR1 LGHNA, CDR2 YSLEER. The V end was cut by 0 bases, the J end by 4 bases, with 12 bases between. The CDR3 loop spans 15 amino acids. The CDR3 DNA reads TGCGCCAGCAGCCAAGATCTGGGGCAAATCTATGGCTACACCTTC. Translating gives CASSQDLGQIYGYTF.

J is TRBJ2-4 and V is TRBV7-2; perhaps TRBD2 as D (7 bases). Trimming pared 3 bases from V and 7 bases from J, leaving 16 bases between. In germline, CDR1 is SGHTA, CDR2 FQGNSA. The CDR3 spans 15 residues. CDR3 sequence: CASSLGGPVANIQYF. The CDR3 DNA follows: TGTGCCAGCAGCTTGGGGGGGCCGGTGGCGAACATTCAGTACTTC.

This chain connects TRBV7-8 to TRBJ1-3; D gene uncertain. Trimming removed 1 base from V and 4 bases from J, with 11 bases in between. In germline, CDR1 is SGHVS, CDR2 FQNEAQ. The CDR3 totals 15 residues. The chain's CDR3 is CASSLDGGVGNTIYF. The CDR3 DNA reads TGTGCCAGCAGCTTAGATGGCGGCGTGGGAAACACCATATATTTT.

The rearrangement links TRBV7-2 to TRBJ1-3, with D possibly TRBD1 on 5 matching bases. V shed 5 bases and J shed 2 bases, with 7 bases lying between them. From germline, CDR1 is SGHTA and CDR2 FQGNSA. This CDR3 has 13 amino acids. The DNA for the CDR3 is TGTGCCAGCAGCCCGGGGGCTGGAAACACCATATATTTT. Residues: CASSPGAGNTIYF. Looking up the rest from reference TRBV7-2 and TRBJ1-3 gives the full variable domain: GAGVSQSPSNKVTEKGKDVELRCDPISGHTALYWYRQSLGQGLEFLIYFQGNSAPDKSGLPSDRFSAERTGGSVSTLTIQRTQQEDSAVYLCASSPGAGNTIYFGEGSWLTVV.